This paragraph covers one T cell receptor (beta chain) sequence. This specimen belongs to a study of blood T cells in healthy people across ages. For the second PCR, which ran for 7 to 11 cycles, a sample-barcoded 5' primer and a J-beta primer mix were used. TCRdb independently ran MiXCR on the 5' RACE reads; one entry per CDR3 protein. Altogether about 1,400,000 distinct CDR3 sequences are present, around two fifths being singletons, with the ten largest covering 7% to 9.5%. Per individual sample, total RNA of at least 5 micrograms was extracted. The sequencing sample was made of blood. The receptor was derived from a woman between 18 and 29 years old in good health.

DNA for the CDR3: TGTGCCAGCAGTGAATCCACCTCGGGACTAGCGTCCCAAGAGACCCAGTACTTC. Its protein product is CASSESTSGLASQETQYF. The chain couples TRBV25-1 to TRBJ2-5; 10 bases align to TRBD2. The CDR3 runs 18 residues. The V gene's germline CDR1 is MGHDK and CDR2 SYGVNS. Trimming removed 1 base from V and 1 base from J; junction bases left unmatched: 9.